This T cell receptor (beta chain) was profiled in a study of beta chain features in type 1 diabetes. General study findings and limits: Among patients with Type 1 diabetes, TCRB CDR3s were moderately but significantly shorter in every one of the four CD4+ subsets. Type 1 diabetes patients had fewer VDJ junction insertions and more deletions. Unsettled here was the matter of whether HLA type influences TCRB rearrangement. Among patients, naive, central memory and Treg TCRB repertoires appeared more similar than among healthy donors.

Reverse transcription of all isolated RNA meant that expressed TCRB transcripts were sequenced. Some clones are missing from TCRdb's copy, which holds only in-frame ones; the method was immunoSEQ multiplex PCR. The table has under 20,000 clones, around 59% seen once; the top ten hold roughly 0.45%. V was pared by 1 base and J by 0 bases, with 11 bases of the junction left unmatched. The CDR3 runs to 19 residues. Germline CDR1 and CDR2: SGHVS and FQNEAQ. Details on this clone: Antigen specificity is unknown.

The sequence came from a young woman in good health. The V gene is TRBV7-8, the J gene TRBJ1-1; 10 positions agree with TRBD1. The sequenced sample consisted of stem cell memory CD4+ T cells from blood. In DNA form, the CDR3 reads TGTGCCAGCAGCTTAGTTCCGGACAGGGGGAGGCAAATGAACACTGAAGCTTTCTTT. Its translation is CASSLVPDRGRQMNTEAFF.